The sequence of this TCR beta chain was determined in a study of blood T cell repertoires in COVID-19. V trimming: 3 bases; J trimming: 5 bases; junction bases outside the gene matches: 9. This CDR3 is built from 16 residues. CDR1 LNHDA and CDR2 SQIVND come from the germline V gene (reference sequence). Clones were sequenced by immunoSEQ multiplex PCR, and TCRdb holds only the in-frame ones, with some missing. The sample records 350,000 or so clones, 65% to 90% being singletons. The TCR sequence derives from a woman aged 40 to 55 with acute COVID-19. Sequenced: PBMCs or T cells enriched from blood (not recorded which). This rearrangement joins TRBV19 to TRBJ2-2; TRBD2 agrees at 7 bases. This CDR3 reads CASSMMGGGSTGELFF. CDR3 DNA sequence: TGTGCCAGTAGTATGATGGGGGGAGGGAGTACCGGGGAGCTGTTTTTT.